These 30 T cell receptor beta chains originate from one sample sequenced in a study of post-analysis software for immune sequencing data. Each TCR beta cDNA library carried unique molecular identifiers. MiXCR, run by TCRdb on the PCR reads, gives a single entry per CDR3 protein. The sample contains under 200,000 distinct CDR3 sequences, under 40% of which appear only once. The starting material was blood, obtained after autologous hematopoietic stem cell transplantation. These receptors all stem from a girl aged 10 to 17 with multiple sclerosis.

The chain links TRBV7-9 to TRBJ2-1; 8 bases line up with TRBD1. Germline V gene lookup returns CDR1 SEHNR and CDR2 FQNEAQ (reference sequence). The CDR3 extends over 12 amino acids. V shed 5 bases, J shed 10 bases, and the junction held 4 bases outside the gene matches. CDR3 loop: CASSLRDREQFF. The CDR3 nucleotides read TGTGCCAGCAGCCTAAGGGACAGGGAGCAGTTCTTC.

The chain carries TRBV4-3 and TRBJ1-2; possibly TRBD1 for D (5 bases). Germline CDR1 reads LGHNA; CDR2 reads YSLEER. The CDR3 covers 15 residues. Trimming took off 0 bases at V and 2 bases at J, with 10 bases between the two ends. The CDR3 spells CASSQDSQGNYGYTF. The CDR3 DNA reads as TGCGCCAGCAGCCAAGATAGCCAGGGAAACTATGGCTACACCTTC.

This clonotype was detected a few times. V gene TRBV7-9 combines with J gene TRBJ1-2, with D uncertain. Germline V gives CDR1 SEHNR, CDR2 FQNEAQ (reference sequence). V lost 4 bases and J 9 bases, leaving 12 bases between the germline ends. CDR3 length: 12 amino acids. This CDR3 is CASSSDPRRYTF. The CDR3 region has the DNA TGTGCCAGCAGCTCCGACCCTAGGCGCTACACCTTC.

Details on this clonotype: Its ends do not fully match the called genes, so a read error is possible. This chain links TRBV7-7 with TRBJ2-7; 8 positions agree with TRBD2. Germline V lookup: CDR1 SSHAT, CDR2 FNYEAQ (reference sequence). The CDR3 contains 13 residues. The CDR3 sequence: CASSLARGDEQYF. CDR3 DNA sequence: TGTGCTAGCAGCTTAGCGCGGGGGGACGAGCAGTACTTC. The complete variable domain, with remaining parts taken from reference TRBV7-7 and TRBJ2-7, reads GAGVSQSPRYKVTKRGQDVTLRCDPISSHATLYWYQQALGQGPEFLTYFNYEAQPDKSGLPSDRFSAERPEGSISTLTIQRTEQRDSAMYRCASSLARGDEQYFGPGTRLTVT.

The table lists this clonotype with a few counts. The chain has TRBV7-6 and TRBJ2-3; no reliable D call. This CDR3 has 16 amino acids. Germline-derived CDR1 and CDR2 are SGHVS and FNYEAQ. V shed 1 base and J shed 0 bases, with 11 bases lying between them. In DNA, the CDR3 is TGTGCCAGCAGCTTAGGGGCCCGGGCTAGCACAGATACGCAGTATTTT. This codes for CASSLGARASTDTQYF.

This clonotype has a handful of counts. This chain joins TRBV20-1 and TRBJ2-5; 7 bases map to TRBD1. The CDR3 totals 13 residues. V gave up 6 bases and J gave up 4 bases; unmatched junction bases: 8. CDR1 is DFQATT and CDR2 is SNEGSKA in the germline V gene (reference sequence). CDR3 residues: CSAPTGDAETQYF. CDR3 nucleotides: TGCAGTGCCCCAACAGGGGACGCAGAGACCCAGTACTTC.

This clonotype was found many times. V gene TRBV29-1 combines with J gene TRBJ2-7; D is possibly TRBD1 (7 bases). Germline V gene data show CDR1 as SQVTM and CDR2 as ANQGSEA. The CDR3 totals 14 residues. V was trimmed by 0 bases and J by 3 bases, leaving 12 bases between them. This chain's CDR3 is CSVEDRQGGYEQYF. The CDR3 DNA sequence: TGCAGCGTTGAAGATCGGCAGGGGGGCTACGAGCAGTACTTC.

This clonotype has a count of ten or more. J is TRBJ2-4 and V is TRBV10-3, with a tentative D call TRBD1 (5 bases). The CDR3 runs to 13 residues. V shed 6 bases and J shed 8 bases, with 14 bases lying between them. Germline loops: CDR1 ENHRY, CDR2 SYGVKD. CDR3 sequence (DNA): TGTGCCATCAGAAGCTCAGGGTATGACATTCAGTACTTC. Its protein product is CAIRSSGYDIQYF.

This clonotype was seen only once. The V call is TRBV5-1, the J call TRBJ2-3; perhaps TRBD2 as D (6 bases). Looked up from germline, CDR1 is SGHRS and CDR2 is YFSETQ. The V end lost 0 bases, the J end lost 0 bases, and 14 bases lay between the germline ends. This CDR3 is built from 17 residues. CDR3 sequence reads: CASSLVGTGLSTDTQYF. The DNA for the CDR3 is TGCGCCAGCAGCTTGGTCGGGACTGGGCTAAGCACAGATACGCAGTATTTT.

About this clonotype itself: The junction differs from germline at one of its ends, possibly a read error. In DNA form, the CDR3 reads TGTGCCAGCAGTTTGGGAAATGAGCAGATCTTC. It yields the protein CASSLGNEQIF. V usage is TRBV6-2 or TRBV6-3 and J usage is TRBJ2-1; D call uncertain. The CDR3 consists of 11 residues. CDR1 MNHEY and CDR2 SVGEGT come from the germline V gene.

This clonotype occurred many times. The DNA is left out, because the CDR3 cannot be placed on it with certainty; the CDR3 is given as TCRdb lists it. This chain connects TRBV27 to TRBJ2-7; the table's TRBD1 call for D was not verified on the DNA. The length of the CDR3 is 14 amino acids, counting both ends. Per germline, CDR1 MNHEY and CDR2 SMNVEV (reference sequence). CDR3 loop: CASSTSGQGLEQYF.

This clonotype was seen more than once but under ten times. V gene TRBV2 combines with J gene TRBJ2-7; 10 bases match TRBD1. CDR3 length equals 16 residues. The ends lost 1 base at V and 9 bases at J; junction bases unmatched: 12. In germline, CDR1 is SNHLY, CDR2 FYNNEI. The CDR3, as DNA: TGTGCCAGCAGTGAAGTAGGGGGACAGGGGCGGATTGGGCAGTACTTC. Translation gives CASSEVGGQGRIGQYF. Full variable domain (outside the CDR3, taken from reference TRBV2 and TRBJ2-7): EPEVTQTPSHQVTQMGQEVILRCVPISNHLYFYWYRQILGQKVEFLVSFYNNEISEKSEIFDDQFSVERPDGSNFTLKIRSTKLEDSAMYFCASSEVGGQGRIGQYFGPGTRLTVT.

This chain connects TRBV9 to TRBJ2-1, with 11 bases fitting TRBD2. Per the germline V gene, CDR1 is SGDLS and CDR2 is YYNGEE. Trimming took 2 bases from V and 12 from J; bases not matched to a gene: 10. The CDR3 has 15 amino acids. CDR3 amino acids: CASSVSSGGPLGQFF. CDR3 in DNA: TGTGCCAGCAGCGTCTCTAGCGGGGGGCCTCTTGGGCAGTTCTTC.

This clonotype has a count of ten or more. The chain carries TRBV7-3 and TRBJ2-3, with D uncertain. Germline CDR1 and CDR2: SGHTA and FQGTGA. V shed 4 bases and J shed 6 bases, with 8 bases lying between them. This CDR3 has 12 residues. CDR3 region: CASSSSPDTQYF. The DNA for the CDR3 is TGTGCCAGCAGCTCATCCCCGGATACGCAGTATTTT.

This clonotype appeared many times. The CDR3, as DNA: TGCGCCAGCAGCCAAGCGGGGGGCAGCAGCTACGAGCAGTACTTC. This gives the protein CASSQAGGSSYEQYF. The rearrangement joins TRBV4-3 to TRBJ2-7, with a weak D call TRBD2 (7 bases). Germline V gene sequence: CDR1 LGHNA, CDR2 YSLEER. V shed 1 base and J shed 3 bases, with 13 bases lying between them. The CDR3 consists of 15 residues.

The chain employs TRBV7-6 and TRBJ1-2; 8 bases are a match to TRBD1. CDR3 size: 14 residues. With 3 bases clipped from V and 7 bases from J, the junction kept 7 bases outside the gene matches. The germline gives CDR1 SGHVS, CDR2 FNYEAQ. The CDR3 bases are TGTGCCAGCAGCTTGGGCAGGGGGCTAGGTGGCTACACCTTC. Amino acids: CASSLGRGLGGYTF.

The rearrangement uses TRBV28 and TRBJ2-5; D uncertain. V gave up 2 bases and J gave up 2 bases, with 6 bases separating them. The CDR3 has 13 amino acids. CDR1 is MDHEN and CDR2 is SYDVKM in the germline V gene. DNA of the CDR3: TGTGCCAGCAGTTTAAGAAGTCAAGAGACCCAGTACTTC. It encodes CASSLRSQETQYF.

CDR3 region: CASSLGGAEQYF. In nucleotides, the CDR3 is TGTGCCAGCAGCTTAGGTGGGGCCGAGCAGTACTTC. V is TRBV7-9 and J is TRBJ2-7; possible D gene TRBD1, 5 bases. CDR3 length: 12 amino acids. V shed 1 base and J shed 6 bases, with 7 bases lying between them. The V gene's germline CDR1 is SEHNR and CDR2 FQNEAQ (reference sequence). Combining the CDR3 with reference TRBV7-9 and TRBJ2-7 gives the whole variable domain DTGVSQNPRHKITKRGQNVTFRCDPISEHNRLYWYRQTLGQGPEFLTYFQNEAQLEKSRLLSDRFSAERPKGSFSTLEIQRTEQGDSAMYLCASSLGGAEQYFGPGTRLTVT.

As regards this clonotype: A much larger clone lies a single base off, so this may be a read error. This chain links TRBV20-1 with TRBJ2-5; D is tentatively TRBD1 or TRBD2 (6 bases each). In germline, CDR1 is DFQATT, CDR2 SNEGSKA (reference sequence). Trimming removed 6 bases from V and 11 bases from J, with 22 bases in between. The CDR3 has 13 amino acids. CDR3 in amino acids: CSAWGLGDNEQYF. DNA for the CDR3: TGCAGTGCGTGGGGACTGGGGGACAATGAGCAGTACTTC.

As to this clonotype: One end of the junction is discordant with germline, which a read error may explain. The chain uses TRBV2 and TRBJ2-5; no clear D gene. The J call may be faulty, since TRBJ2-4 better matches the DNA end. Germline loops: CDR1 SNHLY, CDR2 FYNNEI. The CDR3 has 14 residues. CDR3 bases: TGTGACAGCAGTGATTCCCCGGGCAAAAACATTCAGTACTTC. This sequence encodes CDSSDSPGKNIQYF.

This clonotype was counted many times. The chain recombines TRBV10-3 with TRBJ2-1; 10 positions agree with TRBD2. The trim removed 4 bases at V and 2 bases at J, leaving 8 bases unmatched. The CDR3 has 17 residues. Germline CDR1 is ENHRY and CDR2 is SYGVKD. CDR3 bases: TGTGCCATCAGTGTAGACCTAGCGGGAGTAGCCTACAATGAGCAGTTCTTC. Its translation is CAISVDLAGVAYNEQFF.

Ten or more counts support this clonotype. The J gene is TRBJ2-1, the V gene TRBV7-3; a possible D gene is TRBD1 (5 bases). Trimming took 4 bases from V and 3 from J, leaving 7 bases between them. Per germline, CDR1 SGHTA and CDR2 FQGTGA. There are 13 residues in the CDR3. The CDR3 protein is CASSSDNYNEQFF. The CDR3 nucleotides read TGTGCCAGCAGCTCGGACAACTACAATGAGCAGTTCTTC.

This clonotype has a count of ten or more. The chain is built from TRBV6-2 or TRBV6-3 and TRBJ1-1; the D is unclear. V lost 8 bases and J lost 2, with 12 bases in between. The germline CDR1 and CDR2 sequences are MNHEY and SVGEGT. There are 13 residues in the CDR3. Here the CDR3 reads CASGLGSNTEAFF. The CDR3 DNA reads as TGTGCCAGCGGTCTGGGGAGTAACACTGAAGCTTTCTTT.

The rearrangement uses TRBV20-1 and TRBJ1-2, with D tentatively TRBD1 (5 bases). Germline assignment: CDR1 DFQATT and CDR2 SNEGSKA (reference sequence). This CDR3 is 14 amino acids long. Trimming removed 1 base at V and 3 bases at J, with 12 bases between. As DNA, the CDR3 is TGCAGTGCTAGAGGGAGTTCGGGGGACTATGGCTACACCTTC. This gives the protein CSARGSSGDYGYTF.

On this clonotype: A much larger clone is a single base away; this may be a read error. The chain has TRBV27 and TRBJ2-3; 9 positions match TRBD2. Trimming removed 5 bases from V and 8 bases from J; junction bases left unmatched: 23. Germline V gene lookup returns CDR1 MNHEY and CDR2 SMNVEV (reference sequence). This CDR3 is 19 amino acids long. The CDR3 bases are TGTGCCAGCAGTCCTGGTGGGACTAGCCCAGCAATCTCGGCAGGTACGCAGTATTTT. Amino acid sequence: CASSPGGTSPAISAGTQYF.

The chain combines TRBV29-1 with TRBJ1-1; TRBD1 is a possible D gene (5 bases). The CDR3 is 12 residues long. V lost 7 bases and J lost 1, with 10 bases in between. Germline-derived CDR1 and CDR2 are SQVTM and ANQGSEA. In DNA, the CDR3 is TGCAGCGCCGGGGGGAGGAACACTGAAGCTTTCTTT. This encodes CSAGGRNTEAFF.

Here the CDR3 reads CASSLLRDTLNTEAFF. The CDR3 region has the DNA TGTGCCAGCTCGCTACTCCGGGACACTTTGAACACTGAAGCTTTCTTT. The V gene is TRBV18, the J gene TRBJ1-1; tentative D call: TRBD1 (6 bases). Germline assignment: CDR1 KGHSH and CDR2 LQKENI. V was pared by 6 bases and J by 0 bases, with 17 bases between. The CDR3 runs 16 residues.

This clonotype was seen once. This rearrangement joins TRBV7-9 to TRBJ1-4; a weak D match, TRBD1 (5 bases). V dropped 7 bases and J dropped 13 bases, with 22 bases sitting between them. The CDR3 has 14 amino acids. Germline CDR1 is SEHNR and CDR2 is FQNEAQ (reference sequence). Here the CDR3 reads CASNPAPRGSGLFF. CDR3 coding DNA: TGTGCCAGCAACCCGGCTCCCCGGGGCTCCGGACTGTTTTTT.

The chain links TRBV29-1 to TRBJ2-3; the D gene is possibly TRBD1 (5 bases). The length of the CDR3 is 12 residues. The germline gives CDR1 SQVTM, CDR2 ANQGSEA. Trimming left V 6 bases short and J 6 bases short, with 13 bases between. This CDR3 reads CSVGQVGDTQYF. The CDR3 DNA reads as TGCAGCGTCGGACAAGTAGGCGATACGCAGTATTTT.

V is TRBV13 and J is TRBJ2-5, with 12 bases lining up with TRBD2. The end of the DNA aligns better with TRBJ2-7, so the J call may be wrong. The CDR3 has 16 residues. In germline, CDR1 is PRHDT, CDR2 FYEKMQ (reference sequence). CDR3 coding DNA: TGTGCCAGCAGCCCCGGAAGGACTAGCGGGGATTACGAGCAGTACTTC. Translating gives CASSPGRTSGDYEQYF.